The next 32 T cell receptor beta chains were all read from a single sample in a study of blood T cells in healthy people across ages. Using a J-beta primer mix together with a sample-barcoded 5' primer, a second PCR was run for about 6 to 12 cycles. TCRdb ran MiXCR on the 5' RACE reads and lists one entry per CDR3 protein. The sample consists of 600,000 to 1,000,000 distinct CDR3 sequences, around 25% of them appearing once. These records were also assigned to another study, of T cells of mothers and their children.

Sequences were obtained from blood. These receptors were collected from a boy aged 10-17 years in good health.

This rearrangement joins TRBV7-2 to TRBJ2-7, with TRBD2 matching over 10 bases. Unmatched junction bases numbered 5, after V lost 0 bases and J lost 3 bases. The CDR3 is 16 residues long. Germline CDR1 reads SGHTA; CDR2 reads FQGNSA. Here the CDR3 reads CASSLAPSGGVYEQYF. CDR3 in DNA: TGTGCCAGCAGCTTAGCGCCGAGCGGGGGGGTCTACGAGCAGTACTTC.

This chain connects TRBV12-3 or TRBV12-4 to TRBJ1-4, with D hard to call. V lost 5 bases and J 8 bases, leaving 18 bases between the germline ends. The CDR3 contains 15 residues. The CDR3 sequence is CASSLDPTPIEKLFF. The CDR3 DNA is TGTGCCAGCAGTCTCGACCCAACCCCAATAGAAAAACTGTTTTTT.

There are a few counts of this clonotype. The J gene is TRBJ2-1, the V gene TRBV11-2, with 8 bases fitting TRBD1. This CDR3 has 14 residues. With V trimmed by 3 bases and J by 7 bases, 5 bases remained unmatched. Germline lookup yields CDR1 SGHAT and CDR2 FQNNGV. This CDR3 is CASSLAGGKNEQFF. The CDR3 nucleotides read TGTGCCAGCAGCTTGGCAGGGGGCAAAAATGAGCAGTTCTTC.

The CDR3 coding sequence is TGTGCCAGCCGGTCGACAGGGACTAATGAAAAACTGTTTTTT. Its protein product is CASRSTGTNEKLFF. V usage is TRBV2 and J usage is TRBJ1-4; 7 bases map to TRBD1. V lost 8 bases, J lost 2 bases, and 5 bases stayed unmatched. Germline V lookup: CDR1 SNHLY, CDR2 FYNNEI. This CDR3 has 14 amino acids.

A few counts support this clonotype. The chain carries TRBV5-1 and TRBJ2-5; perhaps TRBD1 as D (5 bases). Germline V gene data show CDR1 as SGHRS and CDR2 as YFSETQ. This CDR3 has 13 residues. Trimming pared 5 bases from V and 3 bases from J, leaving 11 bases between. The CDR3 DNA sequence: TGCGCCAGCAGGGCCGACAGAGAAGAGACCCAGTACTTC. Translation gives CASRADREETQYF.

The chain is built from TRBV20-1 and TRBJ2-7; 9 bases align to TRBD1. The trim removed 5 bases at V and 4 bases at J, leaving 6 bases unmatched. Looked up from germline, CDR1 is DFQATT and CDR2 is SNEGSKA (reference sequence). The CDR3 is 13 amino acids. This chain's CDR3 is CSAERDREYEQYF. DNA of the CDR3: TGCAGTGCTGAAAGGGACAGGGAGTACGAGCAGTACTTC.

This clonotype came up a few times. The chain combines TRBV20-1 with TRBJ2-5, with 7 bases fitting TRBD1. This CDR3 is 12 amino acids long. Germline V lookup: CDR1 DFQATT, CDR2 SNEGSKA (reference sequence). Trimming removed 4 bases from V and 5 bases from J; junction bases left unmatched: 4. CDR3 DNA: TGCAGTGCTATTACAGGGGTCGAGACCCAGTACTTC. Translation gives CSAITGVETQYF.

The rearrangement uses TRBV20-1 and TRBJ2-7; TRBD1 matches at 11 bases. CDR3 length: 13 residues. V dropped 7 bases and J dropped 0; count of bases not matched to a gene: 2. Germline V gives CDR1 DFQATT, CDR2 SNEGSKA (reference sequence). The CDR3 DNA reads as TGCAGTGGGGACAGGGGGAGCTCCTACGAGCAGTACTTC. This gives the protein CSGDRGSSYEQYF.

This clonotype was detected only a few times. V and J are TRBV24-1 and TRBJ2-7; D is unclear. With 4 bases removed from V and 7 bases from J, the gap between germline ends came to 13 bases. The length of the CDR3 is 13 residues. Germline CDR1 reads KGHDR; CDR2 reads SFDVKD. CDR3 sequence (DNA): TGTGCCACCAGTGACAACAGCGTCGGGGAGCAGTACTTC. Translation: CATSDNSVGEQYF.

The rearrangement links TRBV20-1 to TRBJ2-5, with TRBD2 identical over 7 bases. CDR1 is DFQATT and CDR2 is SNEGSKA in the germline V gene (reference sequence). The J segment lost 1 base and the V segment lost 3 bases, leaving 11 bases of the junction unmatched. The CDR3 has 16 amino acids. Here the CDR3 DNA reads TGCAGTGCTAGTTTCGGACTAGAGGGGTTCCAAGAGACCCAGTACTTC. This sequence encodes CSASFGLEGFQETQYF.

This clonotype was observed a few times. The chain has TRBV10-3 and TRBJ2-7; D is possibly TRBD2 (6 bases). Looked up from germline, CDR1 is ENHRY and CDR2 is SYGVKD. The CDR3 covers 15 residues. V lost 2 bases and J 4 bases, leaving 15 bases between the germline ends. This CDR3 is CAISEAEGGSYEQYF. In DNA, the CDR3 is TGTGCCATCAGTGAGGCGGAGGGTGGATCGTACGAGCAGTACTTC.

The V and J genes are TRBV6-2 or TRBV6-3 and TRBJ1-5; D gene uncertain. CDR1 is MNHEY, CDR2 SVGEGT, per germline. V lost 3 bases, J lost 1 base, and 7 bases lay in between. The CDR3 runs 14 residues. CDR3: CASSYGRSNQPQHF. CDR3 in DNA: TGTGCCAGCAGTTATGGGAGGAGCAATCAGCCCCAGCATTTT.

The V call is TRBV6-6, the J call TRBJ2-5; unclear D gene. The end of the DNA fits TRBJ2-7 better, so the J call may be wrong. Germline CDR1 MNHNY, CDR2 SVGAGI (reference sequence). The CDR3 length is 13 residues. The CDR3 DNA sequence: TGTGCCAGCACCCAAAAGGTATCCTACGAGCAGTACTTC. It encodes CASTQKVSYEQYF.

The rearrangement joins TRBV6-2 or TRBV6-3 to TRBJ2-7; D uncertain. The CDR3 covers 15 residues. V lost 7 bases and J lost 5, with 21 bases in between. The germline gives CDR1 MNHEY, CDR2 SVGEGT. The CDR3 spells CASTLELPRNHEQYF. As DNA, the CDR3 is TGTGCCAGCACCTTGGAACTACCAAGAAACCACGAGCAGTACTTC.

This clonotype was seen more than once but under ten times. This chain uses TRBV7-9 with TRBJ2-7, with D possibly being TRBD2 (5 bases). The CDR3 sequence is 16 residues long. The germline V gene encodes CDR1 SEHNR and CDR2 FQNEAQ (reference sequence). Trimming removed 5 bases at V and 3 bases at J, with 20 bases between. The CDR3 DNA sequence: TGTGCCAGCAGCCCTTTGGGAGACCCGGAGAACTACGAGCAGTACTTC. The encoded protein is CASSPLGDPENYEQYF.

CDR3 DNA: TGCAGTGCTAACCGGGCACCATATTCACCCCTCCACTTT. Its translation is CSANRAPYSPLHF. The rearrangement links TRBV20-1 to TRBJ1-6; D not certain. Trimming took off 4 bases at V and 8 bases at J, with 12 bases between the two ends. CDR3 size: 13 residues. CDR1 is DFQATT and CDR2 is SNEGSKA in the germline V gene (reference sequence).

The chain employs TRBV9 and TRBJ2-2; unclear D gene. Deletions cut 3 bases from V and 3 bases from J, with 6 bases between. The CDR3 contains 13 residues. Germline V gene data show CDR1 as SGDLS and CDR2 as YYNGEE. The CDR3 region has the DNA TGTGCCAGCAGCGAGCCCCACACCGGGGAGCTGTTTTTT. Translation gives CASSEPHTGELFF.

V is TRBV7-8 and J is TRBJ1-1; tentatively, D is TRBD1 (5 bases). Germline CDR1 reads SGHVS; CDR2 reads FQNEAQ. V gave up 5 bases and J gave up 7 bases, with 14 bases separating them. The CDR3 spans 13 residues. CDR3 sequence (DNA): TGTGCCAGCAGCGTGCCACAGGCGATTGAAGCTTTCTTT. Its protein is CASSVPQAIEAFF. The whole variable domain, remainder taken from reference TRBV7-8 and TRBJ1-1, is GAGVSQSPRYKVAKRGQDVALRCDPISGHVSLFWYQQALGQGPEFLTYFQNEAQLDKSGLPSDRFFAERPEGSVSTLKIQRTQQEDSAVYLCASSVPQAIEAFFGQGTRLTVV.

V is TRBV21-1 and J is TRBJ2-5. TRBV21-1 is assigned pseudogene status. The CDR3 consists of 13 residues. The chain's CDR3 is CASSETAEETQYF. DNA for the CDR3: TGTGCCAGCAGCGAGACGGCGGAAGAGACCCAGTACTTC.

This clonotype was observed a handful of times. The chain carries TRBV27 and TRBJ1-2, with D unclear. The CDR3 has 14 amino acids. The germline CDR1 and CDR2 sequences are MNHEY and SMNVEV (reference sequence). The V and J ends lost 4 bases and 5 bases respectively, with 14 bases between them. CDR3 sequence (DNA): TGTGCCAGCAGTTCGGGAATCGGGCGGTATGGCTACACCTTC. It specifies CASSSGIGRYGYTF.

A single count supports this clonotype. The chain is built from TRBV20-1 and TRBJ2-7, with 10 bases lining up with TRBD2. The CDR3 runs 15 residues. CDR1 and CDR2 from the germline V gene are DFQATT and SNEGSKA (reference sequence). The V segment lost 4 bases and the J segment 6 bases; nucleotides outside the gene matches: 12. CDR3 bases: TGCAGTGCTACTAGCGGGGGATTCCCTTGGAGCGAGCAGTACTTC. Translating gives CSATSGGFPWSEQYF.

This clonotype was seen more than once but under ten times. This chain connects TRBV2 to TRBJ1-5, with D perhaps matching TRBD1 (5 bases). The CDR3 has 12 amino acids. Trimming took off 4 bases at V and 7 bases at J, with 8 bases between the two ends. CDR1 and CDR2 (germline): SNHLY, FYNNEI. CDR3 loop: CASSGGYQPQHF. CDR3 coding DNA: TGTGCCAGCAGTGGGGGGTACCAGCCCCAGCATTTT.

The V call is TRBV29-1, the J call TRBJ2-7, with D tentatively TRBD1 (6 bases). CDR1 is SQVTM and CDR2 is ANQGSEA in the germline V gene. V lost 5 bases to trimming and J lost 3 bases, with 11 bases between them. The CDR3 has 12 amino acids. The chain's CDR3 is CSVNLGGYEQYF. DNA for the CDR3: TGCAGCGTTAACTTAGGGGGCTACGAGCAGTACTTC.

This clonotype showed up just a few times. The chain is built from TRBV5-1 and TRBJ1-4; 7 bases map to TRBD1. V was pared by 2 bases and J by 4 bases, with 5 bases of the junction left unmatched. Germline assignment: CDR1 SGHRS and CDR2 YFSETQ. The CDR3 extends over 15 amino acids. CDR3 in DNA: TGCGCCAGCAGCTTACAGGGGCCTATTAATGAAAAACTGTTTTTT. Protein sequence: CASSLQGPINEKLFF.

This clonotype appeared a few times. The rearrangement links TRBV28 to TRBJ1-1; 8 bases are shared with TRBD1. Germline lookup yields CDR1 MDHEN and CDR2 SYDVKM. There are 17 residues in the CDR3. The V and J ends lost 7 bases and 0 bases, in that order; junction bases with no gene match: 13. The CDR3 here is CASIPNLGQGLNTEAFF. In nucleotides, the CDR3 is TGTGCCAGCATACCTAACCTTGGACAGGGTTTGAACACTGAAGCTTTCTTT.

In this sample, this clonotype turned up a few times. One end of the junction is discordant with germline, which a read error may explain. The chain couples TRBV7-2 to TRBJ2-2; TRBD1 aligns across 8 bases. Germline lookup yields CDR1 SGHTA and CDR2 FQGNSA. The CDR3 consists of 14 residues. CDR3 sequence reads: CASTRDRNNGELFF. The CDR3 DNA reads TGTGCCAGCACCCGGGACAGGAACAACGGGGAGCTGTTTTTT. Combining the CDR3 with reference TRBV7-2 and TRBJ2-2 gives the whole variable domain GAGVSQSPSNKVTEKGKDVELRCDPISGHTALYWYRQSLGQGLEFLIYFQGNSAPDKSGLPSDRFSAERTGGSVSTLTIQRTQQEDSAVYLCASTRDRNNGELFFGEGSRLTVL.

This clonotype appeared a few times. The chain combines TRBV6-5 with TRBJ1-2; a possible D gene is TRBD1 (6 bases). The CDR3 runs to 13 residues. With 8 bases removed from V and 4 bases from J, the gap between germline ends came to 14 bases. Looked up from germline, CDR1 is MNHEY and CDR2 is SVGAGI. CDR3 DNA: TGTGCCAGCGGATCAGGGGATACCTATGGCTACACCTTC. Translating it yields CASGSGDTYGYTF.

This clonotype was counted between two and nine times. This sequence joins TRBV7-6 and TRBJ1-6; D is unclear. The length of the CDR3 is 13 residues. Trimming removed 5 bases at V and 7 bases at J, with 9 bases between. CDR1 SGHVS and CDR2 FNYEAQ come from the germline V gene. The CDR3 loop reads CASSPVGNSPLHF. CDR3 coding DNA: TGTGCCAGCAGCCCCGTCGGAAATTCACCCCTCCACTTT.

This clonotype was counted only a few times. This may stem from a read error, because a much larger clone lies one nucleotide away. The CDR3 nucleotides read TGCAGCGTTGTCGGACGGGTCGATGAGCAGTTCTTC. It specifies CSVVGRVDEQFF. The chain joins TRBV29-1 to TRBJ2-1, with D unresolved. The CDR3 contains 12 residues. Trimming stripped 4 bases from V and 8 bases from J, with 12 bases between. CDR1 SQVTM and CDR2 ANQGSEA come from the germline V gene.

The genes are TRBV29-1 and TRBJ2-5; 7 bases map to TRBD2. The last part of the DNA fits TRBJ2-1 better; the J call may be wrong. Looked up from germline, CDR1 is SQVTM and CDR2 is ANQGSEA. The CDR3 sequence is 14 residues long. This CDR3 reads CSVVGGEGNNEQFF. The CDR3 DNA is TGCAGCGTTGTTGGGGGGGAGGGGAACAATGAGCAGTTCTTC.

This clonotype has just a few counts. The chain links TRBV25-1 to TRBJ1-3; D remains unclear. Germline CDR1 MGHDK, CDR2 SYGVNS. Trimming shortened V by 4 bases and J by 4 bases, and 14 bases separated the two germline ends. CDR3 length equals 15 residues. The CDR3 DNA reads as TGTGCCAGCAGTGCCGTAAGCCCGATGGGAAACACCATATATTTT. Translation: CASSAVSPMGNTIYF.

A few counts support this clonotype. The chain couples TRBV11-2 to TRBJ2-1; TRBD2 aligns across 14 bases. V trimming: 1 base; J trimming: 0 bases; junction bases outside the gene matches: 2. The CDR3 runs to 18 residues. The germline CDR1 and CDR2 sequences are SGHAT and FQNNGV. The CDR3, as DNA: TGTGCCAGCAGCTTAGGACTAGCGGGGGGGCGCTCCTACAATGAGCAGTTCTTC. The encoded protein is CASSLGLAGGRSYNEQFF.